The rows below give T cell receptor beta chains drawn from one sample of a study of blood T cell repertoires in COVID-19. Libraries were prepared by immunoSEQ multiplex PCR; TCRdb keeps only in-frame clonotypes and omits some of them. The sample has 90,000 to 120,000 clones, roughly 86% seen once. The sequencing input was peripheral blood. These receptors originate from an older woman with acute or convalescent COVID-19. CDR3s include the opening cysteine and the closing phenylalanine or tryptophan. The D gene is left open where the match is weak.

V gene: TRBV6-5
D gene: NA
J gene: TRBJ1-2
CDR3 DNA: TGTGCCAGCAACGCGGGGGATTCATCTGGCTACACCTTC
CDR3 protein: CASNAGDSSGYTF

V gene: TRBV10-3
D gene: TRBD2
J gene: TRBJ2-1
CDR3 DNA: TGTGCCATCACGCCGGGAGGGATATACAATGAGCAGTTCTTC
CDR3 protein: CAITPGGIYNEQFF

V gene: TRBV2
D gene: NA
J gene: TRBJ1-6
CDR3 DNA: TGTGCCAGCAGCGGAGGGGTCCGGTCACCCCTCCACTTT
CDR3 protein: CASSGGVRSPLHF

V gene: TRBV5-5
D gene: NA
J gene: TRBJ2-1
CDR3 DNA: TGTGCCAGCAGCACCAGGCTCGGGGGTCGGGTAGGTAATGAGCAGTTCTTC
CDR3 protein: CASSTRLGGRVGNEQFF

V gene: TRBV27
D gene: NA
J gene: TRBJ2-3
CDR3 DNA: TGTGCCAGCAGTTGGGCACGACAGCCGAGCACAGATACGCAGTATTTT
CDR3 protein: CASSWARQPSTDTQYF

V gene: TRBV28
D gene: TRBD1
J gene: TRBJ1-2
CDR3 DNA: TGTGCCAGCAGCAGGGGGCTTGGCTACACCTTC
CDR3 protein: CASSRGLGYTF

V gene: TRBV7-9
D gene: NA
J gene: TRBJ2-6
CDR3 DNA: TGTGCCAGCAGCCTGACAGGTGATTCTGGGGCCAACGTCCTGACTTTC
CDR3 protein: CASSLTGDSGANVLTF

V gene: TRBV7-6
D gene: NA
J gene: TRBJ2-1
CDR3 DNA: TGTGCCAGCAGCTTAGTTGCGGAGAGCTACAATGAGCAGTTCTTC
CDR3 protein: CASSLVAESYNEQFF

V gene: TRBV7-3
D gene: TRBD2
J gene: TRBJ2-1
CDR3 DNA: TGTGCCAGCAGCTTGGAGACTAGCGGGACTGTCGGGCAGTTCTTC
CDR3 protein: CASSLETSGTVGQFF

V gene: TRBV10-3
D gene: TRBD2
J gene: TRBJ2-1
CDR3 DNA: TGTGCCATCAGTGACGGGACTAGCGGGGGAAATGAGCAGTTCTTC
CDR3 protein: CAISDGTSGGNEQFF

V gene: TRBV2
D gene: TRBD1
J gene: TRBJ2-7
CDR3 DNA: TGTGCCAGCAGGGGCCGGGACAGGGAGATCTACGAGCAGTACTTC
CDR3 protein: CASRGRDREIYEQYF

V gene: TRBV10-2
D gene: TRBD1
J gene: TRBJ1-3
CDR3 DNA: TGCGCCAGCAGTGACGGACAGGGTCCTGGAAACACCATATATTTT
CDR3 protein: CASSDGQGPGNTIYF

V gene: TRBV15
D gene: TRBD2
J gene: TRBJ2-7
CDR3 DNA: TGTGCCACCAGCAGAGATCATCTAGCGGTCAATTCCTACGAGCAGTACTTC
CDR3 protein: CATSRDHLAVNSYEQYF